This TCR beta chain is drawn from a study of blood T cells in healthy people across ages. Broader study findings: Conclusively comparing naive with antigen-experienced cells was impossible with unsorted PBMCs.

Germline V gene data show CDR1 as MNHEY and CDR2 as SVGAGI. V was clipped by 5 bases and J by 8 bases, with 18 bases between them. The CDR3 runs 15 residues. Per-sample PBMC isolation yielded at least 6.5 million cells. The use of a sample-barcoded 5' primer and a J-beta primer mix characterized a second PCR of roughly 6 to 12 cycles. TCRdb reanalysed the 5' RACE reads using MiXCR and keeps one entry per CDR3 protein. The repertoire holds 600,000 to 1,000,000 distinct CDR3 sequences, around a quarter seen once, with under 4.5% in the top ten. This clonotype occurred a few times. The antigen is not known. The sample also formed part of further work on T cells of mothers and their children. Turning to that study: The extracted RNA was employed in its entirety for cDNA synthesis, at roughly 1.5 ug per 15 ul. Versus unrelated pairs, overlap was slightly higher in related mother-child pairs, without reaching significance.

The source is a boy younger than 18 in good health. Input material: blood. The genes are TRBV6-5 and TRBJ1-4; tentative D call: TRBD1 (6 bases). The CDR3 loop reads CASSRQGFDGEKLFF. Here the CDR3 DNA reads TGTGCCAGCAGTAGGCAGGGGTTTGACGGAGAAAAACTGTTTTTT.